These 15 T cell receptor beta chains were all obtained from the same sample, sequenced in a study of radiotherapy plus CTLA-4 blockade in lung cancer. Data came from immunoSEQ multiplex PCR; TCRdb stores just in-frame clones and leaves some out. The profile covers 23,000 or so clones, with around 71% appearing a single time and around 3.1% taken by the ten largest. Material: peripheral blood, obtained from a patient treated with radiotherapy plus ipilimumab. The receptors shown here come from a human donor with non-small cell lung cancer whose response to radiotherapy plus ipilimumab could not be evaluated.

This clone showed up just a few times. V usage is TRBV6-5 and J usage is TRBJ1-3, with TRBD1 as a possible D gene (5 bases). V was shortened by 8 bases and J by 8 bases, with 16 bases between the two germline ends. Looked up from germline, CDR1 is MNHEY and CDR2 is SVGAGI. This CDR3 is built from 13 residues. The DNA of the CDR3 is TGTGCCAGCGGACACCGCGGGGAGCACACCATATATTTT. Amino acid sequence: CASGHRGEHTIYF.

The rearrangement links TRBV9 to TRBJ2-7, with 10 positions matching TRBD2. Unmatched junction bases numbered 8, after V lost 3 bases and J lost 2 bases. Per the germline V gene, CDR1 is SGDLS and CDR2 is YYNGEE. This CDR3 region has 16 residues. The CDR3 here is CASSAGAGTSAYEQYF. CDR3 coding DNA: TGTGCCAGCAGCGCGGGCGCCGGGACTAGCGCCTACGAGCAGTACTTC.

The chain combines TRBV30 with TRBJ1-6; TRBD1 is a possible D gene (5 bases). CDR1 and CDR2 from the germline V gene are GTSNPN and SVGIG (reference sequence). The CDR3 spans 15 residues. V was cut by 7 bases and J by 6 bases, with 19 bases left in between. The chain's CDR3 is CAYTGLTNFNSPLHF. In DNA, the CDR3 is TGTGCCTACACGGGACTGACCAACTTTAATTCACCCCTCCACTTT.

The chain joins TRBV10-3 to TRBJ1-1, with D unresolved. Per the germline V gene, CDR1 is ENHRY and CDR2 is SYGVKD. The CDR3 is 15 amino acids. Trimming took off 0 bases at V and 0 bases at J, with 8 bases between the two ends. The CDR3 region has the DNA TGTGCCATCAGTGAGTCGGGAGGAATGAACACTGAAGCTTTCTTT. It yields the protein CAISESGGMNTEAFF.

This chain connects TRBV25-1 to TRBJ2-1; 12 bases fit TRBD1. Germline V gene data show CDR1 as MGHDK and CDR2 as SYGVNS. V was pared by 6 bases and J by 9 bases, with 15 bases of the junction left unmatched. This CDR3 contains 17 residues. The CDR3 is CASSRDRGLAGVSEQFF. CDR3 coding DNA: TGTGCCAGCAGCCGGGACAGGGGGCTAGCGGGAGTCTCTGAGCAGTTCTTC.

The J gene is TRBJ2-2, the V gene TRBV10-1, with D unresolved. Trimming pared 6 bases from V and 2 bases from J, leaving 16 bases between. Germline V gene lookup returns CDR1 WNHNN and CDR2 SYGVQD (reference sequence). The CDR3 spans 16 residues. The chain's CDR3 is CASSLNPQPNTGELFF. CDR3 coding DNA: TGCGCCAGCAGCCTGAATCCACAACCTAACACCGGGGAGCTGTTTTTT.

This clone was seen only once. V usage is TRBV10-3 and J usage is TRBJ2-5; 8 bases are a match to TRBD2. This CDR3 region has 16 residues. J lost 1 base, V lost 0 bases, and 4 bases had no gene match. Germline assignment: CDR1 ENHRY and CDR2 SYGVKD. CDR3 nucleotides: TGTGCCATCAGTGAGTCGCCGGGAGGGCCCCAAGAGACCCAGTACTTC. Amino acids: CAISESPGGPQETQYF.

The chain employs TRBV19 and TRBJ2-7; TRBD1 aligns across 9 bases. The V gene end was trimmed by 6 bases and the J gene end by 1 base; junction bases not matched to a gene: 4. The CDR3 totals 14 residues. The germline V gene encodes CDR1 LNHDA and CDR2 SQIVND (reference sequence). The CDR3 DNA follows: TGTGCCAGTAGAAGGGGACAGGGATCCTACGAGCAGTACTTC. It translates to CASRRGQGSYEQYF.

The chain combines TRBV29-1 with TRBJ1-1; 8 bases match TRBD1. Germline loops: CDR1 SQVTM, CDR2 ANQGSEA. The CDR3 totals 13 residues. V was clipped by 7 bases and J by 1 base; unmatched bases: 5. Written as DNA, the CDR3 is TGCAGCGCCCGGGGACAGGAGAACACTGAAGCTTTCTTT. It yields the protein CSARGQENTEAFF.

In its sample, this clone was seen a few times. The chain employs TRBV4-3 and TRBJ2-2; D is perhaps TRBD2 (7 bases). The germline CDR1 and CDR2 sequences are LGHNA and YSLEER. Trimming stripped 0 bases from V and 2 bases from J, with 16 bases between. CDR3 size: 18 residues. The CDR3 DNA reads as TGCGCCAGCAGCCAAGATTGGCTTAGGGGGGGTAACACCGGGGAGCTGTTTTTT. It encodes CASSQDWLRGGNTGELFF.

The chain combines TRBV2 with TRBJ2-1, with 9 nucleotides matching TRBD1. Unmatched junction bases numbered 3, after V lost 5 bases and J lost 1 base. CDR1 and CDR2 (germline): SNHLY, FYNNEI. There are 15 residues in the CDR3. The chain's CDR3 is CASSFGQGSYNEQFF. DNA for the CDR3: TGTGCCAGCAGTTTCGGACAGGGGTCCTACAATGAGCAGTTCTTC.

The rearrangement links TRBV15 to TRBJ2-4, with 8 bases lining up with TRBD1. J gave up 0 bases and V 1 base, and 11 bases lay outside the gene matches. The CDR3 spans 19 residues. The germline V gene has CDR1 LNHNV and CDR2 YYDKDF (reference sequence). CDR3 sequence: CATSRGYRQGLIAKNIQYF. In DNA, the CDR3 is TGTGCCACCAGCAGAGGGTATAGACAGGGGCTCATAGCCAAAAACATTCAGTACTTC.

This clone appeared once. The chain employs TRBV13 and TRBJ2-1, with D perhaps matching TRBD2 (5 bases). Trimming left V 2 bases short and J 6 bases short, with 14 bases between. Germline assignment: CDR1 PRHDT and CDR2 FYEKMQ (reference sequence). This CDR3 spans 15 amino acids. CDR3: CASSLSGNWVNEQFF. The CDR3 DNA is TGTGCCAGCAGCTTATCCGGGAACTGGGTCAATGAGCAGTTCTTC. Combining the CDR3 with reference TRBV13 and TRBJ2-1 gives the whole variable domain AAGVIQSPRHLIKEKRETATLKCYPIPRHDTVYWYQQGPGQDPQFLISFYEKMQSDKGSIPDRFSAQQFSDYHSELNMSSLELGDSALYFCASSLSGNWVNEQFFGPGTRLTVL.

The V and J genes are TRBV20-1 and TRBJ2-5; no firm D call. CDR1 and CDR2 (germline): DFQATT, SNEGSKA (reference sequence). This CDR3 is built from 11 residues. V lost 6 bases and J 5 bases, leaving 10 bases between the germline ends. DNA of the CDR3: TGCAGTGCGACTGGTTGGGAGACCCAGTACTTC. Amino acid sequence: CSATGWETQYF.

Only one count was recorded for this clone. DNA of the CDR3: TGTGCCAGCAGTTACGGTTATGGAGGGGAGACCCAGTACTTC. Translation gives CASSYGYGGETQYF. This chain links TRBV6-5 with TRBJ2-5, with a weak D call TRBD2 (6 bases). Deletions cut 2 bases from V and 5 bases from J, with 12 bases between. Germline V gene data show CDR1 as MNHEY and CDR2 as SVGAGI. The CDR3 has 14 residues.